This T cell receptor beta chain is drawn from a study of beta chain features in type 1 diabetes. Study outcomes and limitations: Among patients with Type 1 diabetes, TCRB CDR3s were moderately but significantly shorter in every one of the four CD4+ subsets.

Markers CD45RO/CCR7/CD25/CD127/CD95/CD27 served to sort CD4+ naive, central memory, regulatory and stem cell-like memory cells. Germline V gene lookup returns CDR1 SGHNT and CDR2 YENEEA. The CDR3 runs to 14 residues. Unmatched junction bases numbered 2, after V lost 3 bases and J lost 1 base. In the case of this clone: Its antigen is not identified.

The isolated RNA, all of it, was reverse transcribed, so expressed TCRB transcripts were what got sequenced. Clones were sequenced by immunoSEQ multiplex PCR, and TCRdb holds only the in-frame ones, with some missing. Among tens of thousands of clones, approximately 50% were seen once, and the ten largest hold 0.7%. Material: central memory CD4+ T cells from blood. The rearrangement links TRBV11-3 to TRBJ2-5, with 7 bases that match TRBD1. The receptor was derived from a man aged 25 to 45 with type 1 diabetes. The CDR3 loop reads CASSLGQSQETQYF. In DNA form, the CDR3 reads TGTGCCAGCAGCTTGGGACAGTCCCAAGAGACCCAGTACTTC.